This T cell receptor (beta chain) was sequenced in a study of OX40 agonist ivuxolimab in advanced cancers. Broader study findings: Blood T cells, both CD4+ and CD8+, expanded clonally by week 6 at 0.1 to 3.0 mg/kg.

Using immunoSEQ multiplex PCR, the repertoire was profiled, and TCRdb retains in-frame clones only, with some absent. Among tens of thousands of clones, approximately 84% were seen once, and the ten largest hold around 4.3%. Worth noting for this clone: Its specificity is not known.

With 5 bases clipped from V and 5 bases from J, the junction kept 11 bases outside the gene matches. The CDR3 is 15 residues long. Germline CDR1 and CDR2: SEHNR and FQNEAQ (reference sequence). The chain has TRBV7-9 and TRBJ2-7; TRBD1 matches 8 bases. This TCR came from an adult with an advanced solid tumor such as melanoma, head and neck, liver or kidney cancer. The sample was CD4+ or CD8+ T cells sorted from blood, taken in a trial of the OX40 agonist ivuxolimab. The CDR3 is CASSGRAGGFNEQYF. CDR3 sequence (DNA): TGTGCCAGCAGCGGTCGGGCAGGGGGCTTTAACGAGCAGTACTTC.